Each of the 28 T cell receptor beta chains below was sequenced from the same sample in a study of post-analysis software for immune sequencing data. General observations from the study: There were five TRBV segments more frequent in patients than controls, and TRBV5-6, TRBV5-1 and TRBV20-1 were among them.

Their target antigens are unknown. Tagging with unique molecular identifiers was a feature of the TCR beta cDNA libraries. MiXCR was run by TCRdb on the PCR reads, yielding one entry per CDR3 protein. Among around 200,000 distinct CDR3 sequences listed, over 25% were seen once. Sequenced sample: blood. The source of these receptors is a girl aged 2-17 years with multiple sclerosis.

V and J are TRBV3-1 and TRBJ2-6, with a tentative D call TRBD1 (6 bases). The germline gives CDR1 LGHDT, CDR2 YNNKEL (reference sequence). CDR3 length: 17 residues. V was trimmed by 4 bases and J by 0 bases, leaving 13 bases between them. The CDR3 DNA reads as TGTGCCAGCAGCCGCGACAGGTTTGGCTCTGGGGCCAACGTCCTGACTTTC. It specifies CASSRDRFGSGANVLTF.

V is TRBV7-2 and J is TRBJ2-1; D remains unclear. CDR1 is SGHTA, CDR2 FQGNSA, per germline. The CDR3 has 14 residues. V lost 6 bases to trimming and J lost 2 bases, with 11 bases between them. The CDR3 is CASSPRSPYNEQFF. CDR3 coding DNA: TGTGCCAGCAGTCCTCGATCCCCCTACAATGAGCAGTTCTTC.

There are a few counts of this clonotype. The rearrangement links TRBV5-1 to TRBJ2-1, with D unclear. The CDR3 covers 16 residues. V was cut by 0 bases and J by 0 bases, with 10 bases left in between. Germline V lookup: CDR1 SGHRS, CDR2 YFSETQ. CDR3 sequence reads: CASSLDPSSSYNEQFF. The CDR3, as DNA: TGCGCCAGCAGCTTGGATCCTTCCAGCTCCTACAATGAGCAGTTCTTC.

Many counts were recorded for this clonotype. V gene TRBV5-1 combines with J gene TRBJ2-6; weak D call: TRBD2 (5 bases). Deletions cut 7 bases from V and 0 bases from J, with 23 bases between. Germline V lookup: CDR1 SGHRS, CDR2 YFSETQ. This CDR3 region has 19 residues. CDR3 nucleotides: TGCGCCAGCGTCGCGGAAGGTTTTAAAGGAGGCTCTGGGGCCAACGTCCTGACTTTC. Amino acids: CASVAEGFKGGSGANVLTF.

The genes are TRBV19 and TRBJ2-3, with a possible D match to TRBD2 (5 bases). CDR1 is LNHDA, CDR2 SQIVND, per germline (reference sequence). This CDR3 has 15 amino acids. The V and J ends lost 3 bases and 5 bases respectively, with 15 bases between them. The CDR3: CASSIRSGIGDTQYF. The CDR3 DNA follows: TGTGCCAGTAGTATTAGGTCCGGGATAGGAGATACGCAGTATTTT.

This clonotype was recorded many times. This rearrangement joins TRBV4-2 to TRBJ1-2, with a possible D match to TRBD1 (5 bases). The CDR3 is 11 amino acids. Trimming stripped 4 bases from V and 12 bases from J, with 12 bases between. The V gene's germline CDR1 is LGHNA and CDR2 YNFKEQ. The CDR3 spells CASSLNRDHTF. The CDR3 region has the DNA TGTGCCAGCAGCCTCAACCGGGACCACACCTTC.

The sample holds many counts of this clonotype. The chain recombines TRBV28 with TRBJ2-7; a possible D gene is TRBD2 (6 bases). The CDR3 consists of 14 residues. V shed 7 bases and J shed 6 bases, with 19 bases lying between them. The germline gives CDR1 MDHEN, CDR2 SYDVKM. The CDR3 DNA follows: TGTGCCAGCACCTCGCCGGGACTTATACCCGAGCAGTACTTC. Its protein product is CASTSPGLIPEQYF.

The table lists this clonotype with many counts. The CDR3 region is CASSLRGGAGSSYNEQFF. The CDR3 nucleotides are TGTGCCAGCAGCTTAAGGGGGGGTGCGGGAAGCTCCTACAATGAGCAGTTCTTC. This chain links TRBV7-3 with TRBJ2-1, with 7 bases matching TRBD2. Germline CDR1 is SGHTA and CDR2 is FQGTGA. Trimming removed 1 base from V and 0 bases from J; junction bases left unmatched: 9. This CDR3 region has 18 residues.

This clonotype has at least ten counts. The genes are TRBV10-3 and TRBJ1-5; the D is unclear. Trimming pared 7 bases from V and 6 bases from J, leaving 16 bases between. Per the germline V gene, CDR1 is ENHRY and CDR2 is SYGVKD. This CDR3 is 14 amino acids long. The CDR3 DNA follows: TGTGCCATCAATATGGACCCAACGGGTCAGCCCCAGCATTTT. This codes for CAINMDPTGQPQHF.

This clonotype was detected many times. The DNA of the CDR3 is TGCAGTGCTCCACAGGGGCATGGCTACACCTTC. Its protein is CSAPQGHGYTF. This chain joins TRBV20-1 and TRBJ1-2; TRBD1 aligns across 7 bases. Trimming removed 5 bases from V and 6 bases from J; junction bases left unmatched: 3. CDR3 length equals 11 residues. Germline assignment: CDR1 DFQATT and CDR2 SNEGSKA (reference sequence).

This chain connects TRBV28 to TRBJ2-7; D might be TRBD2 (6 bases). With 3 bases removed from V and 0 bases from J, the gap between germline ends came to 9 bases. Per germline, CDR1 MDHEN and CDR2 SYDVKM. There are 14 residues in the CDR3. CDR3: CASSFGGNSYEQYF. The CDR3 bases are TGTGCCAGCAGTTTCGGGGGTAACTCCTACGAGCAGTACTTC.

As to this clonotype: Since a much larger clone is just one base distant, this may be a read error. This CDR3 reads CAAGEGEGRYGYTF. In DNA, the CDR3 is TGTGCCGCAGGGGAGGGCGAAGGTCGCTATGGCTACACCTTC. The chain uses TRBV3-1 and TRBJ1-2, with D possibly TRBD1 on 6 matching bases. This CDR3 region has 14 residues. The V end was cut by 11 bases, the J end by 4 bases, with 20 bases between. Germline V gene data show CDR1 as LGHDT and CDR2 as YNNKEL (reference sequence).

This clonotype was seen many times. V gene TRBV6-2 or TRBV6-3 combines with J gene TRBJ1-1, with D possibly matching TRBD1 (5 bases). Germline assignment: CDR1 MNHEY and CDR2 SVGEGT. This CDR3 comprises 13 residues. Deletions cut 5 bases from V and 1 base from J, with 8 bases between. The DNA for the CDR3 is TGTGCCAGCAGTATCCAGGGGAACACTGAAGCTTTCTTT. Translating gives CASSIQGNTEAFF.

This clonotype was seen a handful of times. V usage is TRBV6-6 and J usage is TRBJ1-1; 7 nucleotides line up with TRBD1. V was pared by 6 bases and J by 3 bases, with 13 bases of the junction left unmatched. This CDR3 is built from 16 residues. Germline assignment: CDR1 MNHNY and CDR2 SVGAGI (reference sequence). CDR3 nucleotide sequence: TGTGCCAGCAGACCCCAGGGGGAGGTAAGGGACACTGAAGCTTTCTTT. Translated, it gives CASRPQGEVRDTEAFF.

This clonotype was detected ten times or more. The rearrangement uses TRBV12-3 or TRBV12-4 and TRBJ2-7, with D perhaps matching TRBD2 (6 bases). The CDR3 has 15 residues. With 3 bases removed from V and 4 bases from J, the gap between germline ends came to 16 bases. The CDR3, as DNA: TGTGCCAGCAGTTTGGGAGGTCTCCGTCCGTACGAGCAGTACTTC. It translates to CASSLGGLRPYEQYF.

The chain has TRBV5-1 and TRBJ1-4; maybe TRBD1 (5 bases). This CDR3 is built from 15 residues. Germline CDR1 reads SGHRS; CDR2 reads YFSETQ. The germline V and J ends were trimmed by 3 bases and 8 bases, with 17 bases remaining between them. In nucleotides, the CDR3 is TGCGCCAGCAGCTCTGGAGCAGGGCATAGCGAAAAACTGTTTTTT. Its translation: CASSSGAGHSEKLFF.

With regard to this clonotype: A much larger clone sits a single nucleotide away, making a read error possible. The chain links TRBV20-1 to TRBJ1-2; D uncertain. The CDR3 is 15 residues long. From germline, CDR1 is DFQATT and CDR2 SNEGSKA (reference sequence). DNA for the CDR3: TGCAGTGCTAGAGGAGGACGGGTCACTAACTATGGCTTCACCTTC. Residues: CSARGGRVTNYGFTF.

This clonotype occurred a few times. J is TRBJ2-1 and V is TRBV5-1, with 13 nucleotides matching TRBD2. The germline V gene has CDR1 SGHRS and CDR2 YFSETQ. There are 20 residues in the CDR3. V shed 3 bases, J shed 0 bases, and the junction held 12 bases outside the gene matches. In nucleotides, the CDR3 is TGCGCCAGCAGCTCAAAACTACTAGCGGGAGGGCTGCGCTCCTACAATGAGCAGTTCTTC. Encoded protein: CASSSKLLAGGLRSYNEQFF.

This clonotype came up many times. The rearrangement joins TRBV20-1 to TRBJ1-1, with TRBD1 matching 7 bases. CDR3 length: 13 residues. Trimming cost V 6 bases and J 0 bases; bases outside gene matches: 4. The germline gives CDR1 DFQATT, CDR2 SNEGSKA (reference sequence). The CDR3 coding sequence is TGCAGTGCCCAGGGGGGGTTGAACACTGAAGCTTTCTTT. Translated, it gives CSAQGGLNTEAFF.

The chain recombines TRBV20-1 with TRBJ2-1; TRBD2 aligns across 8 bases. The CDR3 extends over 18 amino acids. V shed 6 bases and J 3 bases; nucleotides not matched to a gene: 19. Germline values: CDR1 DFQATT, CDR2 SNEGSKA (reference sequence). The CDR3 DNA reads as TGCAGTGCCCGGGAGGGTCGGGCGGGCCGACGAGGCTACAATGAGCAGTTCTTC. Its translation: CSAREGRAGRRGYNEQFF.

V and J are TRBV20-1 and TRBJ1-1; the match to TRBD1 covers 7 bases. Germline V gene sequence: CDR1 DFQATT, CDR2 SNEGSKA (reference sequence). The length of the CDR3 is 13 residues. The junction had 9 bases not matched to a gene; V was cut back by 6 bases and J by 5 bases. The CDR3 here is CSADRQGNTEAFF. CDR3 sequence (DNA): TGCAGTGCCGACCGACAGGGAAATACTGAAGCTTTCTTT.

The CDR3: CASSSGTDTQYF. The CDR3 DNA sequence: TGTGCCAGCAGTTCTGGCACAGATACGCAGTATTTT. The rearrangement uses TRBV12-3 or TRBV12-4 and TRBJ2-3; D unresolved. The V gene lost 4 bases and the J gene lost 1 base, with 3 bases spanning the gap. The CDR3 totals 12 residues.

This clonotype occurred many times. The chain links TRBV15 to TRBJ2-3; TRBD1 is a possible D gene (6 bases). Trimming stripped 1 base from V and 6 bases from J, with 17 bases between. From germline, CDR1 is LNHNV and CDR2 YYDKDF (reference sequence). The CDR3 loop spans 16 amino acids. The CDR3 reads CATSRAALTGWDTQYF. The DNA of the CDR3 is TGTGCCACCAGCAGAGCCGCCTTGACAGGTTGGGATACGCAGTATTTT.

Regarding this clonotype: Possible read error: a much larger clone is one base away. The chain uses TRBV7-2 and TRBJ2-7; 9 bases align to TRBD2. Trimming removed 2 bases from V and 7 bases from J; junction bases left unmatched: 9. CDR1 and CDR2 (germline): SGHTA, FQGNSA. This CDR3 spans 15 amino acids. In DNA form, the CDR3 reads TGTGCCAGCAGCTTACTAGCGGGGAGGTACAATGAGCAGTACTTC. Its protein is CASSLLAGRYNEQYF.

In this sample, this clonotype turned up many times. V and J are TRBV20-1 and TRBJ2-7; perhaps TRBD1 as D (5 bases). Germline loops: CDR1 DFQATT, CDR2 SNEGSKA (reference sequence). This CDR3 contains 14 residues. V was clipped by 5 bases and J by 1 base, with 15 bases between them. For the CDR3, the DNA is TGCAGTGCTGCGTACAGGCTTAGATCCTACGAGCAGTACTTC. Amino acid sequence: CSAAYRLRSYEQYF.

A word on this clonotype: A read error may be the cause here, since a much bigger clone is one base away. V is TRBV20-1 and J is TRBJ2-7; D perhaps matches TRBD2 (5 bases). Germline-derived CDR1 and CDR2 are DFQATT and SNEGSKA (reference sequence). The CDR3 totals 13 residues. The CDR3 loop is CSVRVAGVYEQYF. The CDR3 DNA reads TGCAGTGTTAGAGTTGCGGGTGTCTACGAGCAGTACTTC.

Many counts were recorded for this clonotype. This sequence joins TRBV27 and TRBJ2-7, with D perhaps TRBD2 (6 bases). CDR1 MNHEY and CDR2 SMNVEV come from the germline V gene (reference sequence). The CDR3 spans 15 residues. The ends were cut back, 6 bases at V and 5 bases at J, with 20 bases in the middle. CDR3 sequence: CASRPSGRGSNEQYF. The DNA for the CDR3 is TGTGCCAGCAGACCCTCCGGACGGGGGAGTAACGAGCAGTACTTC.

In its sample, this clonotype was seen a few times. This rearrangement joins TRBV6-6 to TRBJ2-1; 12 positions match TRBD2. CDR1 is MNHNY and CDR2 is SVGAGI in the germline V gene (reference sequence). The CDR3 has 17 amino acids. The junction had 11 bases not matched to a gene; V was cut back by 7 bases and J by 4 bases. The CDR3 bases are TGTGCCAGCAACCTACTAGCGGGGGGAAGCAATTACAATGAGCAGTTCTTC. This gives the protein CASNLLAGGSNYNEQFF.